The T cell receptor beta chain described here comes from a study of neurological immune-mediated disorders. The table lists this clonotype with a few counts. What it binds is not known. The cDNA was synthesized by means of template-switch 5'RACE, which was carried out with 10-nucleotide random UMIs. MiXCR, run by TCRdb on the 5' RACE reads, gives a single entry per CDR3 protein. The profile shows about 33,000 distinct CDR3 sequences, approximately 13% of them singletons. Time point described: longitudinal time-point 2. Blood bank volunteers in Maryland, USA, served as healthy controls. The unsorted libraries were made from 2 million PBMCs kept at -80 C. Study results and limitations: Expanded clones shared no identical CDR3 amino acid sequences across subjects, which suggested private TCR-beta repertoires in all groups.

The specimen was PBMCs. The clonotype was recovered from a middle-aged woman in good health.

CDR3 in DNA: TGTGCCAGCAGCTTACCAGACCAAGAGACCCAGTACTTC. Its translation: CASSLPDQETQYF. This sequence joins TRBV11-2 and TRBJ2-5; D gene ambiguous. The CDR3 is 13 amino acids. Germline CDR1 SGHAT, CDR2 FQNNGV. V lost 2 bases and J lost 0, with 4 bases in between.